These T cell receptor beta chains were read from a single sample in a study of cytomegalovirus exposure and HLA in healthy donors. Sequencing used immunoSEQ multiplex PCR; TCRdb keeps in-frame clones, though not all of them. The table shows about 180,000 clones, with 85% occurring only once. Sample: PBMCs. All receptors come from a man younger than 35 in good health and CMV-seropositive. Each CDR3 is given with its conserved first and last residue. The D gene is left open where the match is weak. Clone sizes are given selectively: once, few, many, or a class where the clone is expanded.

size	J	D	V	DNA	CDR3
.	TRBJ2-6	TRBD1	TRBV18	TGTGCCAGTACCCCGGGACAGAGCTCTGGGGCCAACGTCCTGACTTTC	CASTPGQSSGANVLTF
.	TRBJ1-2	.	TRBV6-5	TGTGCCAGCTTATCAGGGGCTTGGACGGGTGGCTACACCTTC	CASLSGAWTGGYTF
.	TRBJ1-1	TRBD1	TRBV5-5	TGTGCCAGCAGCTTGGGACAGGGGACCGCTGAAGCTTTCTTT	CASSLGQGTAEAFF
.	TRBJ2-3	.	TRBV30	TGTGCCTGGGTGCGATCGCCTAGCACAGATACGCAGTATTTT	CAWVRSPSTDTQYF
.	TRBJ1-2	TRBD1	TRBV28	TGTGCCAGCAGACCCGGGACAGGGCCATACTACACCTTC	CASRPGTGPYYTF
.	TRBJ2-7	.	TRBV5-4	TGTGCCAGCAGGGTAGATCGATTCTCCTACGAGCAGTACTTC	CASRVDRFSYEQYF
.	TRBJ2-5	TRBD2	TRBV5-6	TGTGCCAGCAGCTCTAGGACTAGCGGGGGAAGGGGAGAGACCCAGTACTTC	CASSSRTSGGRGETQYF
.	TRBJ2-5	TRBD1	TRBV28	TGTGCCAGCAGCTCAGGACAGGGGCAAGAGACCCAGTACTTC	CASSSGQGQETQYF
few	TRBJ2-7	TRBD1	TRBV5-1	TGCGCCAGCAGCGCAACCGGGACAGGGGACGAGCAGTACTTC	CASSATGTGDEQYF
.	TRBJ1-1	TRBD1	TRBV11-2	TGTGCCAGCAGCTCACAGGGGTCCACTGAAGCTTTCTTT	CASSSQGSTEAFF
.	TRBJ2-7	TRBD1	TRBV5-6	TGTGCCAGCAGCTTCGGTCGGACAGGGGGTCACGAGCAGTACTTC	CASSFGRTGGHEQYF
.	TRBJ1-2	.	TRBV29-1	TGCAGCGTCTACCACAGGGAAGACTATGGCTACACCTTC	CSVYHREDYGYTF
few	TRBJ2-2	TRBD2	TRBV7-9	TGTGCCAGCAGCTACTCCAGCGGGGCCTCCGGTAGGGAGCTGTTTTTT	CASSYSSGASGRELFF
few	TRBJ2-7	TRBD2	TRBV6-1	TGTGCCAGCACCACACTAGCGGGGGGGCCGCACGAGCAGTACTTC	CASTTLAGGPHEQYF
.	TRBJ2-7	.	TRBV5-4	TGTGCCAGCAGCCTAGGGGGGGCCCAGCGGGGTCCCTACGAGCAGTACTTC	CASSLGGAQRGPYEQYF
.	TRBJ1-2	.	TRBV10-3	TGTGCCATCAGTGAGTCGGCTTTTTCCTATGGCTACACCTTC	CAISESAFSYGYTF
few	TRBJ2-7	TRBD1	TRBV9	TGTGCCAGCAGCGTAGGGGACAGCAGCTCCTACGAGCAGTACTTC	CASSVGDSSSYEQYF
few	TRBJ1-5	.	TRBV29-1	TGCAGCGTTGGGCAATACAATCAGCCCCAGCATTTT	CSVGQYNQPQHF
.	TRBJ2-3	TRBD2	TRBV30	TGTGCCTGGAGGCAAGCGGGAAGCACAGATACGCAGTATTTT	CAWRQAGSTDTQYF
.	TRBJ1-1	.	TRBV7-9	TGTGCCAGTCAGGGCGCCACCGCGAACACTGAAGCTTTCTTT	CASQGATANTEAFF
.	TRBJ2-5	TRBD2	TRBV28	TGTGCCAGCAGTTTACCTCCGGGTAGCGGGGGAGAGACCCAGTACTTC	CASSLPPGSGGETQYF
.	TRBJ2-1	TRBD2	TRBV6-5	TGTGCCAGCAGTTGGGCGGGGGACTCCTACAATGAGCAGTTCTTC	CASSWAGDSYNEQFF
few	TRBJ2-7	TRBD2	TRBV27	TGTGCCAGCAGTCAAGGGACTAGCGGTCACTACGAGCAGTACTTC	CASSQGTSGHYEQYF
.	TRBJ2-7	.	TRBV7-2	TGTGCCAGCAGCTTAGGTGGTAGCGTCTCCTACGAGCAGTACTTC	CASSLGGSVSYEQYF
.	TRBJ1-5	.	TRBV7-3	TGTGCCAGCAGCTTATCCCCCCCGCAGACAGTTAGCAATCAGCCCCAGCATTTT	CASSLSPPQTVSNQPQHF
.	TRBJ2-7	.	TRBV6-5	TGTGCCAGCAGACTTACCCTAGGATACACCTACGAGCAGTACTTC	CASRLTLGYTYEQYF
few	TRBJ1-4	.	TRBV13	TGTGCCAGCAAGAGGAGGGGTGGGGCAACTAATGAAAAACTGTTTTTT	CASKRRGGATNEKLFF
once	TRBJ1-2	.	TRBV5-1	TGCGCCAGCAGCACTTCAGGGATCTCTCCCTATGGCTACACCTTC	CASSTSGISPYGYTF
.	TRBJ1-6	.	TRBV4-1	TGCGCCAGCAGCCAAGACCGGCGGTATAATTACTCACCCCTCCACTTT	CASSQDRRYNYSPLHF
.	TRBJ2-7	.	TRBV28	TGTGCCAGCAGTGTAACCGGTAGCGAGGAGCAGTACTTC	CASSVTGSEEQYF
few	TRBJ1-1	.	TRBV30	TGTGCCTGGAGTGTCGAGGGCCTGGTGATAGTCACTGAAGCTTTCTTT	CAWSVEGLVIVTEAFF
.	TRBJ2-1	TRBD1	TRBV5-4	TGTGCCAGCAGCTTTACAGGACAGGGGTGGAACAATGAGCAGTTCTTC	CASSFTGQGWNNEQFF
.	TRBJ2-1	TRBD1	TRBV7-7	TGTGCCAGCAGCTCCGACAGGGGAATTAGGAATGAGCAGTTCTTC	CASSSDRGIRNEQFF
.	TRBJ1-2	.	TRBV28	TGTGCCAGCAGGGAGGGGCAAAACTTCTATGGCTACACCTTC	CASREGQNFYGYTF
.	TRBJ1-2	.	TRBV11-2	TGTGCCAGCAGCTTAGATAAGGGCAGGGGCTCGAACGGCTACACCTTC	CASSLDKGRGSNGYTF
.	TRBJ1-3	.	TRBV15	TGTGCCACCAGCAGAGGCGACAGCTTTGGAGGAAACACCATATATTTT	CATSRGDSFGGNTIYF
.	TRBJ1-5	.	TRBV30	TGTGCCTGGAGTGTAACCGGGAATCAGCCCCAGCATTTT	CAWSVTGNQPQHF
few	TRBJ2-7	.	TRBV28	TGTGCCAGCAGCCCACTGGGACTCAGCGACTTC	CASSPLGLSDF
few	TRBJ1-1	TRBD1	TRBV27	TGTGCCAGCAGTTCCAGGGGGGACACTGAAGCTTTCTTT	CASSSRGDTEAFF
.	TRBJ1-1	.	TRBV4-2	TGTGCCAGCAGCCAAGATGATAGAGGGTTCATGAACACTGAAGCTTTCTTT	CASSQDDRGFMNTEAFF
.	TRBJ2-5	TRBD2	TRBV7-7	TGTGCCAGCAGCCCTCTAGCGGGAGGGCCAGGGACCCAGTACTTC	CASSPLAGGPGTQYF
few	TRBJ1-1	TRBD1	TRBV7-9	TGTGCCAGCAGCTTAACCAGGGACAGGAACACTGAAGCTTTCTTT	CASSLTRDRNTEAFF
few	TRBJ2-1	.	TRBV28	TGTGCCAGCAGCCAACCCTCCTCGGCCCTCCCGAGCGATGAGCAGTTCTTC	CASSQPSSALPSDEQFF
once	TRBJ2-7	TRBD1	TRBV28	TGTGCCAGCAGTTCGGAGACAGGGAGCTCCTACGAGCAGTACTTC	CASSSETGSSYEQYF
.	TRBJ1-1	TRBD1	TRBV27	TGTGCCAGCAGTAGCAGACAGGGCTCGGGGTCTGCTTTCTTT	CASSSRQGSGSAFF
.	TRBJ2-7	TRBD2	TRBV7-9	TGTGCCAGCAGCGCGGGAGGTGAGCAGTACTTC	CASSAGGEQYF
.	TRBJ1-6	.	TRBV11-3	TGTGCCAGCAGCTTAATGCGGGACTCACCCCTCCACTTT	CASSLMRDSPLHF
.	TRBJ1-5	.	TRBV10-3	TGTGCCACACAGGATAGCAATCAGCCCCAGCATTTT	CATQDSNQPQHF
.	TRBJ2-1	.	TRBV10-1	TGCGCCAGCGCGCCGCTTGGTAGCTCCTACAATGAGCAGTTCTTC	CASAPLGSSYNEQFF
.	TRBJ1-1	.	TRBV4-1	TGCGCCAGCAGCCAAGCGAACATGATTGGGGCCTTTTCTGAAGCTTTCTTT	CASSQANMIGAFSEAFF
.	TRBJ2-1	.	TRBV27	TGTGCCAGCAGTTTCAGGGATAGCTCCTACAATGAGCAGTTCTTC	CASSFRDSSYNEQFF
.	TRBJ2-3	TRBD2	TRBV5-4	TGTGCCAGCAGGCCCGGGACTAGCGGGGCCCGGGCGCAGTATTTT	CASRPGTSGARAQYF
.	TRBJ1-2	TRBD1	TRBV28	TGTGGGATAGGGGACAACAGGGGTACTAACTATGGCTACACCTTC	CGIGDNRGTNYGYTF
.	TRBJ2-3	TRBD1	TRBV18	TGTGCCAGCTCACCGAGGACAGGGCCCGATACGCAGTATTTT	CASSPRTGPDTQYF
once	TRBJ1-3	TRBD1	TRBV27	TGTGCCAGCAGTCCCTGGACAGGGGGCGCATACTCTGGAAACACCATATATTTT	CASSPWTGGAYSGNTIYF
.	TRBJ2-1	TRBD2	TRBV5-1	TGCGCCAGCAGCTGGGGGCGGGAGGGCCTTAATGAGCAGTTCTTC	CASSWGREGLNEQFF
.	TRBJ2-2	TRBD1	TRBV5-1	TGCGCCAGCGGCAGGACAGGCGTTACCGGGGAGCTGTTTTTT	CASGRTGVTGELFF